The present entry profiles one T cell receptor beta chain with its context. The antigen remains unidentified. These data come from a study of shared clonotypes between healthy human individuals. Broader study findings: Clonotypes not shared had lower generation probabilities than those common to all four donors. Memory subsets generally showed smaller estimated richness than naive subsets did.

Here immunoSEQ multiplex PCR was the method, and the copy in TCRdb shows in-frame clones only, minus some. The sample lists about 1.1 million clones; roughly 80% were seen once. CD4+ cells yielded CD45RA+ naive and CD45RA-negative memory subsets. The CDR3 length is 16 residues. Per germline, CDR1 LNHDA and CDR2 SQIVND (reference sequence). The germline V and J ends were trimmed by 6 bases and 0 bases, with 15 bases remaining between them. The TCR was taken from a young man in good health. Some clones in this sample may be carry-over from other donors' samples. The chain links TRBV19 to TRBJ1-5; D is undetermined. Sequencing input: memory CD4+ T cells from PBMCs. Subset of the sample: CD45RA-negative fraction. The CDR3 sequence: CASSRAFFNSNQPQHF. CDR3 nucleotides: TGTGCCAGTAGCCGGGCTTTCTTTAATAGCAATCAGCCCCAGCATTTT.